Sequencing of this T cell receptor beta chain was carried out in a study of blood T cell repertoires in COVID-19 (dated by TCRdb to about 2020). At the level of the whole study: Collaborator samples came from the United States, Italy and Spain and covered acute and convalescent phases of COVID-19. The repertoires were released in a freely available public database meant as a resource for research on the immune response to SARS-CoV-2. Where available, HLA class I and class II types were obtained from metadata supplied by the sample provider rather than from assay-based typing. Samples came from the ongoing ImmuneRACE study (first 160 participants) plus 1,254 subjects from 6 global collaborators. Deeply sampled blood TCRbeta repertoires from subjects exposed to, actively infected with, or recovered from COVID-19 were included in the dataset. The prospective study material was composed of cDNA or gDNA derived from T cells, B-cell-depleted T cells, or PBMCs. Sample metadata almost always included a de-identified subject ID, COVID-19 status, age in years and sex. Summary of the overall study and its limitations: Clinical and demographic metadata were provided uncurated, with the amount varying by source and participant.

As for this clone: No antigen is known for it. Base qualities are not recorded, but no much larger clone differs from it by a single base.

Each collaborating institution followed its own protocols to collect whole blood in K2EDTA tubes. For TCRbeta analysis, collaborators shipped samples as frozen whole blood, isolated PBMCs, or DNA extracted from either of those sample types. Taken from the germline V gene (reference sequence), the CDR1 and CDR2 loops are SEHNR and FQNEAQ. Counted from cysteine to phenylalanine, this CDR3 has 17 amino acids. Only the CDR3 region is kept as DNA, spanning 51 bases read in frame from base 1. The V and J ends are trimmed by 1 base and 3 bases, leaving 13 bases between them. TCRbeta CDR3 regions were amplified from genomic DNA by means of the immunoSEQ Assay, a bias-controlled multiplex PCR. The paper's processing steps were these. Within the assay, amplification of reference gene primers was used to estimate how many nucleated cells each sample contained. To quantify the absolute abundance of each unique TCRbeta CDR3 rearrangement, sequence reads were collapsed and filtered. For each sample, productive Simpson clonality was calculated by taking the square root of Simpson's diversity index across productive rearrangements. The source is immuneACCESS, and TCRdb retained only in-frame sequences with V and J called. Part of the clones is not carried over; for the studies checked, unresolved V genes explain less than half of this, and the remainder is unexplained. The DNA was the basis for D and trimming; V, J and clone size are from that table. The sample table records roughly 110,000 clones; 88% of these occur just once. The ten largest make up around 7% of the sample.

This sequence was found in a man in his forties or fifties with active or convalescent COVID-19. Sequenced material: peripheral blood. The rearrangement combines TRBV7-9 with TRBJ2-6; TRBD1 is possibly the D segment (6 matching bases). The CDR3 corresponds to CASSLDYGGDGANVLTF. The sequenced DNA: TGTGCCAGCAGCTTAGATTATGGGGGCGATGGGGCCAACGTCCTGACTTTC.